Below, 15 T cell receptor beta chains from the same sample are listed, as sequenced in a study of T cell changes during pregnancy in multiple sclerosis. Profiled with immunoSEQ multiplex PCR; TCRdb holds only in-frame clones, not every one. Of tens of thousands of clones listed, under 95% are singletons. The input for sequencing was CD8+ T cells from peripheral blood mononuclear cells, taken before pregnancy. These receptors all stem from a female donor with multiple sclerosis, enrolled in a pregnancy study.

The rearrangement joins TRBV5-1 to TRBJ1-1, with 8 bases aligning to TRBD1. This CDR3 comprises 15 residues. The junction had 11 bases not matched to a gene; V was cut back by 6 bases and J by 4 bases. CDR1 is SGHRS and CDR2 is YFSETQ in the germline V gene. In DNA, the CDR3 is TGCGCCAGCACCTCGGGGGACAGGCCGGTCACTGAAGCTTTCTTT. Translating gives CASTSGDRPVTEAFF.

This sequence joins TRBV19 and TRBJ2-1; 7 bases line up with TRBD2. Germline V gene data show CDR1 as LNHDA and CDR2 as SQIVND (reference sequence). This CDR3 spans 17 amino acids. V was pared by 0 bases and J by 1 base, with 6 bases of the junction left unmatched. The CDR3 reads CASSIDGSGISYNEQFF. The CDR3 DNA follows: TGTGCCAGTAGTATAGATGGAAGCGGGATTTCCTACAATGAGCAGTTCTTC.

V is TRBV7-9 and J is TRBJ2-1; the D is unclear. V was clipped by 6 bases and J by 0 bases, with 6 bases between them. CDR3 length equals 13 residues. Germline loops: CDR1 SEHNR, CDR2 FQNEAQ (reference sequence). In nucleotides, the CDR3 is TGTGCCAGCAGTCCCTTCTCCTACAATGAGCAGTTCTTC. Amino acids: CASSPFSYNEQFF.

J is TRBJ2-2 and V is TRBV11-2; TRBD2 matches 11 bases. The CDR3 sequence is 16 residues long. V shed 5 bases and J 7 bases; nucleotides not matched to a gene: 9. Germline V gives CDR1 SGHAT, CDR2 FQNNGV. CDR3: CASSALSGRAYGELFF. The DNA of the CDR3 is TGTGCCAGCAGCGCCCTTAGCGGGAGGGCCTACGGGGAGCTGTTTTTT.

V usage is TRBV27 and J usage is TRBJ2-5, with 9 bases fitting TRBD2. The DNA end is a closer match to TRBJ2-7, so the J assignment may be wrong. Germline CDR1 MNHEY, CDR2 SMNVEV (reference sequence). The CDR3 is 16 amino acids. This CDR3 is CASSLLAGGLSYEQYF. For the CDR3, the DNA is TGTGCCAGCAGTTTACTGGCGGGAGGGCTCTCCTACGAGCAGTACTTC.

The CDR3 protein is CASRLAGNEQFF. The DNA of the CDR3 is TGTGCCAGCAGACTAGCGGGCAATGAGCAGTTCTTC. This chain connects TRBV5-4 to TRBJ2-1; 9 nucleotides agree with TRBD2. Per the germline V gene, CDR1 is SGHNT and CDR2 is YYREEE (reference sequence). The CDR3 is 12 residues long. V gave up 5 bases and J gave up 6 bases; unmatched junction bases: 0.

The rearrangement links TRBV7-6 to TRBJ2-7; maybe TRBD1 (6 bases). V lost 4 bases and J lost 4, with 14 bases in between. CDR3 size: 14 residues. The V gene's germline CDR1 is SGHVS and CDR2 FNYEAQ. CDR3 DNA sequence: TGTGCCAGCAGCTCTACAGGGAATCTATACGAGCAGTACTTC. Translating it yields CASSSTGNLYEQYF.

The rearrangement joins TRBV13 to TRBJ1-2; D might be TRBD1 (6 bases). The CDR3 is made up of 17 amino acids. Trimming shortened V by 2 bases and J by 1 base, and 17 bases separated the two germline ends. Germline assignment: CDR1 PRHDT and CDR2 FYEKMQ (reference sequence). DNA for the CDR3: TGTGCCAGCAGCTTAATGGGTACAGGGAGGGATAACTATGGCTACACCTTC. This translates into CASSLMGTGRDNYGYTF.

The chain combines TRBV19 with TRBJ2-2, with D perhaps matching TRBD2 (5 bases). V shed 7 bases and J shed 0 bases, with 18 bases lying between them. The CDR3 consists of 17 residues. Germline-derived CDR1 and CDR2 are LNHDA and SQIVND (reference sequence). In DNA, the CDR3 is TGTGCCAGTACCCCATCCCCTTATAGCGCGAACACCGGGGAGCTGTTTTTT. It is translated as CASTPSPYSANTGELFF.

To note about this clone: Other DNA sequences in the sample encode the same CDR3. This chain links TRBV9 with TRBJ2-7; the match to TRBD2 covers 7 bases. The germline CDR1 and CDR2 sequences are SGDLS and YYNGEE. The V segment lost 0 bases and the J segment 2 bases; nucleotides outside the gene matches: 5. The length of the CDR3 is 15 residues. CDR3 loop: CASSVGAGETYEQYF. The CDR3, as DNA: TGTGCCAGCAGCGTAGGGGCGGGAGAAACCTACGAGCAGTACTTC.

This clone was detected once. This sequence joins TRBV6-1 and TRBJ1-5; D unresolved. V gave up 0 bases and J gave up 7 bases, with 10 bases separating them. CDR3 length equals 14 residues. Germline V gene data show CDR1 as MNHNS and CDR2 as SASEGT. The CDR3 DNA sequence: TGTGCCAGCAGTGAAGCGAGAGGGTTCCAGCCCCAGCATTTT. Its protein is CASSEARGFQPQHF.

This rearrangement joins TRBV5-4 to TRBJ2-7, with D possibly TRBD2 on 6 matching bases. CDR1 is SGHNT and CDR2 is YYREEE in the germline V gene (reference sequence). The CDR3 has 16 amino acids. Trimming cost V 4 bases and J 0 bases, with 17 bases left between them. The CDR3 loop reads CASSPGWEAPSYEQYF. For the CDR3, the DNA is TGTGCCAGCAGCCCAGGTTGGGAGGCCCCCTCCTACGAGCAGTACTTC. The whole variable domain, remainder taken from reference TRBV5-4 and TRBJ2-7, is ETGVTQSPTHLIKTRGQQVTLRCSSQSGHNTVSWYQQALGQGPQFIFQYYREEENGRGNFPPRFSGLQFPNYSSELNVNALELDDSALYLCASSPGWEAPSYEQYFGPGTRLTVT.

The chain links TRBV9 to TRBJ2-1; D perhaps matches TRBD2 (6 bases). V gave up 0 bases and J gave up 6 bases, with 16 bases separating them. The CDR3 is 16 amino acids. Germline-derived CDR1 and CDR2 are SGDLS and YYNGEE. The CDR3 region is CASSVATRVGGNEQFF. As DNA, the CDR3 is TGTGCCAGCAGCGTAGCTACGAGGGTGGGGGGCAATGAGCAGTTCTTC.

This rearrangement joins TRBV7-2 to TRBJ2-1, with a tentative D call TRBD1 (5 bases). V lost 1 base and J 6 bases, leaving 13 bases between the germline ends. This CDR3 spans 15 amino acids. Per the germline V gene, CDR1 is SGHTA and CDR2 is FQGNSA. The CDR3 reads CASSLGRREINEQFF. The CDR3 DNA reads TGTGCCAGCAGCTTAGGCCGCAGGGAAATCAATGAGCAGTTCTTC.

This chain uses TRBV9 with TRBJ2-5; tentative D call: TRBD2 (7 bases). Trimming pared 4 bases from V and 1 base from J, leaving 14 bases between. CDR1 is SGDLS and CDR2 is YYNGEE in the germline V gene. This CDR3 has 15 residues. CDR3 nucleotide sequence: TGTGCCAGCAGCCCCGAGGGGGGGGCCCAAGAGACCCAGTACTTC. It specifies CASSPEGGAQETQYF.